This is a list of T cell receptor beta chains from one sample in a study of shared clonotypes between healthy human individuals. TCRdb keeps only in-frame clones here, not all; method: immunoSEQ multiplex PCR. The data contain millions of clones, roughly 92% of them singletons. Sequencing was done on a sample of naive CD4+ T cells sorted from blood. Receptors were obtained from a man aged 18 to 35 in good health. Each CDR3 is given with its conserved first and last residue. A D gene is named only where the DNA matches it firmly. Only some rows state a clone size, as once, few, many or a class for expanded clones.

length	D	size	V	J	DNA	CDR3
15	TRBD2	-	TRBV6-5	TRBJ2-7	TGTGCCAGCAGTGTGGCGGGAGGGGAGACCTACGAGCAGTACTTC	CASSVAGGETYEQYF
14	-	-	TRBV15	TRBJ1-4	TGTGCCACCAGCGGCCGATTCGGGGCCGAAAAACTGTTTTTT	CATSGRFGAEKLFF
15	-	-	TRBV11-2	TRBJ1-6	TGTGCCAGCAGCTCGTTACAGGGAGATGGTTCACCCCTCCACTTT	CASSSLQGDGSPLHF
15	-	-	TRBV6-1	TRBJ2-5	TGTGCCAGCAGTGAACGGTCCGTCCTTGTTGAGACCCAGTACTTC	CASSERSVLVETQYF
14	-	-	TRBV28	TRBJ2-7	TGTGCCAGCAGGCGGGATTCCGGGCCCTACGAGCAGTACTTC	CASRRDSGPYEQYF
15	TRBD2	-	TRBV7-2	TRBJ2-3	TGTGCCAGCAGCTTACTAGCGGGAAGCACAGATACGCAGTATTTT	CASSLLAGSTDTQYF
13	TRBD1	few	TRBV11-2	TRBJ2-7	TGTGCCAGCAGCTTAACAGGGGCCTACGAGCAGTACTTC	CASSLTGAYEQYF
15	-	-	TRBV9	TRBJ1-4	TGTGCCAGCAGCGTAGAAGGGTCCAGTAATGAAAAACTGTTTTTT	CASSVEGSSNEKLFF
15	TRBD2	-	TRBV29-1	TRBJ2-5	TGCAGCGCGGGCGATCTAGCGGGAGGGGGAGAGACCCAGTACTTC	CSAGDLAGGGETQYF
17	-	-	TRBV30	TRBJ1-3	TGTGCCTGTACACTGTGGGGGAAACAGACTTCAGGAAACACCATATATTTT	CACTLWGKQTSGNTIYF
14	TRBD1	-	TRBV6-6	TRBJ1-6	TGTGCCAGCAGTTCCGGGACAGGGGTCTCACCCCTCCACTTT	CASSSGTGVSPLHF
13	-	-	TRBV7-2	TRBJ1-1	TGTGCCAGCAGCTTACCCGGACTGCAAGAAGCTTTCTTT	CASSLPGLQEAFF
16	TRBD1	few	TRBV18	TRBJ1-5	TGTGCCAGCTCCATGGGGACAGGGAGTAGCAATCAGCCCCAGCATTTT	CASSMGTGSSNQPQHF